This T cell receptor beta chain appears in the sequencing data of a study of T-cell memory formation after mild COVID-19. Regarding the study as a whole: SARS-CoV-2 specificity was not confirmed for second-wave clones peaking on day 37. Researchers found some responding clones in pre-infection memory, a sign that cross-reactive memory joined.

Worth noting for this clonotype: As yet, its antigen is unknown.

5'RACE primed at constant segments yielded TCR alpha and TCR beta cDNA libraries bearing sample barcodes and UMIs. TCRdb re-called the 5' RACE reads with MiXCR, one entry per CDR3 protein. Of about 560,000 distinct CDR3 sequences listed, about 22% were seen once; the top ten hold approximately 8%. The sample taken for sequencing was PBMCs or a T cell subset sorted from them (not recorded which). This clonotype was sampled from an adult woman who had mild COVID-19 (a few samples of this study predate the infection). Cell type and time point are not known.

CDR3 sequence: CASSVGLAGAGEQYF. The CDR3 DNA is TGTGCCAGCAGTGTGGGACTAGCGGGAGCAGGCGAGCAGTACTTC. The genes are TRBV6-2 or TRBV6-3 and TRBJ2-7; 14 nucleotides align to TRBD2. The CDR3 length is 15 residues. Germline V lookup: CDR1 MNHEY, CDR2 SVGEGT. The trim removed 5 bases at V and 6 bases at J, leaving 6 bases unmatched.